This T cell receptor (beta chain) was sequenced in a study of CD8 T cells in Susac syndrome. Study as a whole: Patients with Susac syndrome who were sequenced included 5 or 6 with active disease and about 8 in remission.

After extraction with the RNeasy kit, roughly 0.5 to 1 ug of the RNA was reverse transcribed using random hexamers. In TCRdb, the immunoSEQ multiplex PCR reads were re-called with MiXCR into one record per CDR3 protein. The table lists about 180,000 distinct CDR3 sequences, around 94% of them singletons. The germline gives CDR1 SQVTM, CDR2 ANQGSEA. The CDR3 runs 12 residues. V lost 5 bases and J 0 bases, leaving 7 bases between the germline ends. This chain joins TRBV29-1 and TRBJ2-5; no clear D. The TCR originated in a human donor with Susac syndrome. The sequencing sample was made of CD4+ T cells from PBMCs. The CDR3 loop is CSVSQYQETQYF. CDR3 DNA: TGCAGCGTTTCCCAGTACCAAGAGACCCAGTACTTC.